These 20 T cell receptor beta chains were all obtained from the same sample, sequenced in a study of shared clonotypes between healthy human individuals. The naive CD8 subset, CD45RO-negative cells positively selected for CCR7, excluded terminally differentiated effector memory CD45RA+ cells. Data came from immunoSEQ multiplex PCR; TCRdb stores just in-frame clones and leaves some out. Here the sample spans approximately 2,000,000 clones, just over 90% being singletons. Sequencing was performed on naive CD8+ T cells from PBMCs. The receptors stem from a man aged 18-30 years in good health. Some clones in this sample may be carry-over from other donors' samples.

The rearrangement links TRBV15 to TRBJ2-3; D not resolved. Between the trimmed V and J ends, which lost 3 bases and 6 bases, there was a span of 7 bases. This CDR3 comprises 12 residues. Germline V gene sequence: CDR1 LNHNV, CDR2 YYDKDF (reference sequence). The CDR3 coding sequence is TGTGCCACCAGCAGCCTGGGGGATACGCAGTATTTT. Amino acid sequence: CATSSLGDTQYF.

The CDR3 reads CASSPYRETGLLQFF. The CDR3 DNA reads TGCGCCAGCAGCCCCTACAGGGAGACAGGGTTGCTGCAGTTCTTC. The chain carries TRBV4-1 and TRBJ2-1; 7 nucleotides match TRBD1. Looked up from germline, CDR1 is MGHRA and CDR2 is YSYEKL. The CDR3 length is 15 residues. Trimming removed 4 bases from V and 12 bases from J; junction bases left unmatched: 15.

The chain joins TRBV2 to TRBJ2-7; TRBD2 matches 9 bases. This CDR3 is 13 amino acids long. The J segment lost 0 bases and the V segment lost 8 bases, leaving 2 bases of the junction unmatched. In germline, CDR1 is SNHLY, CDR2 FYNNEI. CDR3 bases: TGTGCCAGCCGGACTAGCGACTCCTACGAGCAGTACTTC. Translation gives CASRTSDSYEQYF.

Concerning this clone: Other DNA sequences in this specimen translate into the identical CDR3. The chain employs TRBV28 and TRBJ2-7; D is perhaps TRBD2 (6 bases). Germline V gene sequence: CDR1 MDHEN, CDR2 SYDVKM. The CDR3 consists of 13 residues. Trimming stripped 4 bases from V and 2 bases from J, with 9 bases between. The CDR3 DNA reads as TGTGCCAGCAGTTGGGACTCTGCCTACGAGCAGTACTTC. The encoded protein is CASSWDSAYEQYF.

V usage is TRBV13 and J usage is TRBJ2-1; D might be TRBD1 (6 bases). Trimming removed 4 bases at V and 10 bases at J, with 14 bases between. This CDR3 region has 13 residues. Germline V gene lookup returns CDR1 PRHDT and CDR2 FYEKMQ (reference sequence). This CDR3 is CASSSDSDREQFF. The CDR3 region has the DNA TGTGCCAGCAGCTCAGACTCGGACAGAGAGCAGTTCTTC.

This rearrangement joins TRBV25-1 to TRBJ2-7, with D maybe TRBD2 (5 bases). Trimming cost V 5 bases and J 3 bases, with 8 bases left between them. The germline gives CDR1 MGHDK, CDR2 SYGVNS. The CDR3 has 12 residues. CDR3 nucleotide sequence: TGTGCCAGCAGTACTAGTCTCTACGAGCAGTACTTC. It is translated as CASSTSLYEQYF.

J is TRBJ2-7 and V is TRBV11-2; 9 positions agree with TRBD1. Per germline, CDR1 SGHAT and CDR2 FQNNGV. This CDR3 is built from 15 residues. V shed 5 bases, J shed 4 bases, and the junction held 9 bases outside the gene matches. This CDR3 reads CASSRPGTGLYEQYF. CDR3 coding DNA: TGTGCCAGCAGCCGGCCCGGGACAGGGCTGTACGAGCAGTACTTC.

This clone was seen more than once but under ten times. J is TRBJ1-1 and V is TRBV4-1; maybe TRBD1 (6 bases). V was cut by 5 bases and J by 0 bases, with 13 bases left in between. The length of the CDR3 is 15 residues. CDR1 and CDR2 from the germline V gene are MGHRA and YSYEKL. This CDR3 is CASSFQTGLNTEAFF. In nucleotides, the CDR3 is TGCGCCAGCAGCTTTCAGACAGGATTGAACACTGAAGCTTTCTTT.

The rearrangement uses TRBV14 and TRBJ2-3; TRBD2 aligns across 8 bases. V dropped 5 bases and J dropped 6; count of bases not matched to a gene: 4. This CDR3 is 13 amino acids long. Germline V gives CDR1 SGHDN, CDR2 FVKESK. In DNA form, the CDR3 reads TGTGCCAGCAGCGGCCGACTAGCGGATACGCAGTATTTT. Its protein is CASSGRLADTQYF.

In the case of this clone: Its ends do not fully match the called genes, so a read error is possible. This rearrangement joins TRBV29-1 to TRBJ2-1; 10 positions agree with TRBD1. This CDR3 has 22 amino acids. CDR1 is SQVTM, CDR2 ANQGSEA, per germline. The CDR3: CSVEGSGQGVTVSGDAYNEQFF. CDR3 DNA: TGCAGCGTCGAAGGGAGCGGACAGGGGGTGACCGTTAGCGGGGACGCCTACAATGAGCAGTTCTTC.

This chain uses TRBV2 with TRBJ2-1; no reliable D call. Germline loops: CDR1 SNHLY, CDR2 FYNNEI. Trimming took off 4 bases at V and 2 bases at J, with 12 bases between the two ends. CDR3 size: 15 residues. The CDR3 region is CASSVLEIPYNEQFF. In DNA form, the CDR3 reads TGTGCCAGCAGTGTCCTAGAAATACCCTACAATGAGCAGTTCTTC.

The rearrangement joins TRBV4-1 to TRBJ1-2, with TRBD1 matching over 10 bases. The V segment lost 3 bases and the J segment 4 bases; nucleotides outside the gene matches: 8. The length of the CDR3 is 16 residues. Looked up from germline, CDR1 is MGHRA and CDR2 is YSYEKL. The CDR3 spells CASSHPGQGGSYGYTF. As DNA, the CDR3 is TGCGCCAGCAGCCATCCCGGACAGGGGGGAAGCTATGGCTACACCTTC.

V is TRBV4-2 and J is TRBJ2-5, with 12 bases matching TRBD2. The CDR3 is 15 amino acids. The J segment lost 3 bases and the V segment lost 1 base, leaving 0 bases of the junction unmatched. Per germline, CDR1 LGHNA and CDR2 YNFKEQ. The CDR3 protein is CASSQGLAGEETQYF. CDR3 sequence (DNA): TGTGCCAGCAGCCAAGGACTAGCGGGAGAAGAGACCCAGTACTTC.

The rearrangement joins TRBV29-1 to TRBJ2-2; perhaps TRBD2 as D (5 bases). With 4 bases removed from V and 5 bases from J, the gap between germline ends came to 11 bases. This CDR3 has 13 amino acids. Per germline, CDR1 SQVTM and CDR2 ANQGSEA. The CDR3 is CSVVEALTGELFF. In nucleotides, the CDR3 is TGCAGCGTTGTGGAGGCATTAACCGGGGAGCTGTTTTTT.

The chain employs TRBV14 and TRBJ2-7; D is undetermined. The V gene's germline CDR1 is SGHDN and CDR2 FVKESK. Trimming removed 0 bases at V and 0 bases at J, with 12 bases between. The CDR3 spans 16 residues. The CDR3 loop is CASSQDSTAISYEQYF. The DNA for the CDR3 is TGTGCCAGCAGCCAAGATTCAACAGCTATCTCCTACGAGCAGTACTTC.

CDR3 coding DNA: TGTGCCAGCAGCTTGCCCGTTAGACTGGACCCTCGCACAGATACGCAGTATTTT. Protein: CASSLPVRLDPRTDTQYF. V gene TRBV5-4 combines with J gene TRBJ2-3; D gene unclear. The CDR3 spans 18 residues. Germline V lookup: CDR1 SGHNT, CDR2 YYREEE (reference sequence). With 1 base removed from V and 1 base from J, the gap between germline ends came to 19 bases.

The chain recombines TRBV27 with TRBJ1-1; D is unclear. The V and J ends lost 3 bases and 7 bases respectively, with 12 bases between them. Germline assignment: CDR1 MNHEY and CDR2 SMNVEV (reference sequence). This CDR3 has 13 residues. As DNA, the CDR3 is TGTGCCAGCAGTTTGAACCCCCTGAATGAAGCTTTCTTT. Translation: CASSLNPLNEAFF.

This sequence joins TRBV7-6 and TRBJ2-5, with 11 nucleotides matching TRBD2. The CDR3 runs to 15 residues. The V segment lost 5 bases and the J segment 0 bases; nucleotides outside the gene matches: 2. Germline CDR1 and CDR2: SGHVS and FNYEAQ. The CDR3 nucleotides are TGTGCCAGCAGCCGGGGACTAGCGGACCAAGAGACCCAGTACTTC. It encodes CASSRGLADQETQYF.

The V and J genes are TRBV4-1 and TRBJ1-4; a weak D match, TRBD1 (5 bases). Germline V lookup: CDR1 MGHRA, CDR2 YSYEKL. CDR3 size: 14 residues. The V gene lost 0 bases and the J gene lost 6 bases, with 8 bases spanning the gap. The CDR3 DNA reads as TGCGCCAGCAGCCAAGACGGGGGATATGAAAAACTGTTTTTT. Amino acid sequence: CASSQDGGYEKLFF.

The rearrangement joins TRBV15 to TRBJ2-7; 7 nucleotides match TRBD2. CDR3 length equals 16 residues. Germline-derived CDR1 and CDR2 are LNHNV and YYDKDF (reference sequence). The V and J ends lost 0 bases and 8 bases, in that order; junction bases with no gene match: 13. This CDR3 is CATSREGEGLLTQQYF. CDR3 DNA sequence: TGTGCCACCAGCAGAGAGGGGGAGGGACTGCTTACGCAGCAGTACTTC.